This TCR beta chain was identified during a study of T cell repertoires in cytomegalovirus infection (dated by TCRdb to between 2017 and 2020). For the wider study: Because public TCR beta signatures pointed to carriage of CMV infection together with the matching HLA type, the HLA type of each donor mattered for the analysis. The investigation overall reported the following: Cumulative frequency of public TCR beta family members discriminated carriers of CMV infection plus the relevant HLA type in this cohort and an independent 352-donor cohort. The ex vivo response was dominated by HLA-C-restricted CMV-specific TCR beta clonotypes, which also provided the single most frequent clonotype in two of eight donors.

This clonotype has just one count. What antigen it recognizes has not been identified. Base qualities are not at hand, and no much larger clone is one base apart. Support from one read is weak. V was cut back by 6 bases and J by 4 bases, leaving a gap of 12 bases between them. Reading the germline V gene (reference sequence) gives CDR1 LNHDA and CDR2 SQIVND. The CDR3 spans 13 residues, from the cysteine through the phenylalanine. Just the 39-base CDR3 DNA is kept, in frame starting at base 1. The instrument was an Illumina HiSeq 1500. Clones were called with MiXCR by TCRdb after fastp trimmed the public reads at Q25, and only in-frame beta chains were retained. Duplicate CDR3 protein sequences are folded into a single record with the most common DNA and genes. For this sample the table gives some 680,000 distinct CDR3 sequences, of which roughly 36% were detected only once. About 2.8% of the sample goes to the ten largest clones.

The receptor was derived from a human donor in good health (CMV status not recorded). Some clones in this sample may be carry-over from other donors' samples. The sample comprised PBMCs. The V and J segments used are TRBV19 and TRBJ1-1; the D gene cannot be named for sure. CDR3 sequence: CASRQIEATEAFF. The nucleotides read TGTGCCAGTAGACAAATTGAGGCCACTGAAGCTTTCTTT.